This entry is about one T cell receptor beta chain. Its antigen is currently unknown. Germline loops: CDR1 LNHDA, CDR2 SQIVND (reference sequence). V dropped 7 bases and J dropped 2 bases, with 8 bases sitting between them. The CDR3 has 12 amino acids. Amplification used 60 Vbeta primers and 13 Jbeta primers. The protocol was immunoSEQ multiplex PCR, while the TCRdb copy is restricted to in-frame clones and leaves out a portion. The sample carries roughly 150,000 clones, approximately 68% recorded once. The sample comes from a study of cytomegalovirus exposure and HLA in healthy donors. Study results and caveats: For most TCR sequences rarity was the rule, although some public TCRs occurred in many donors.

At sampling all donors were nominally healthy, likely with unrecorded immune exposures. This receptor was taken from a man in his sixties in good health and CMV-seronegative. The chain employs TRBV19 and TRBJ1-2, with D perhaps matching TRBD1 (5 bases). The specimen was PBMCs. CDR3 bases: TGTGCCAGTACGACAGAGAACTATGGCTACACCTTC. As protein: CASTTENYGYTF.